Sequencing of this T cell receptor beta chain was carried out in a study of blood T cell repertoires in COVID-19. Using immunoSEQ multiplex PCR, the repertoire was profiled, and TCRdb retains in-frame clones only, with some absent. The table lists about 36,000 clones, roughly 80% of them singletons. The CDR3 runs to 14 residues. Germline CDR1 and CDR2: SGHTA and FQGNSA. V was shortened by 5 bases and J by 5 bases, with 15 bases between the two germline ends. The clonotype comes from a human donor in a cohort sampled during active COVID-19. Input material: peripheral blood. The chain employs TRBV7-2 and TRBJ1-1; D may be TRBD1 (6 bases). CDR3 DNA sequence: TGTGCCAGCAGCCCGTGGGGGCGTGGGACTGAAGCTTTCTTT. Protein product: CASSPWGRGTEAFF.